This T cell receptor beta chain comes out of a study of shared clonotypes between healthy human individuals (dated by TCRdb to the early 2020s). Broadly, across the study: A couple of women and a few men aged 18 to 49 years were included in the cohort. For each donor, CD4 naive and CD4 memory were each run on three plates, CD8 naive on two plates, and CD8 memory on one plate. Blood TCR repertoires of about five healthy adults were deeply sequenced to estimate repertoire size and the extent of clonotype sharing between individuals. To increase sequencing depth and limit assay-specific biases, different laboratories used diverse techniques to prepare libraries and sequence TCR repertoires. Each donor's leukapheresis produced roughly between roughly 0.85 and 9.5 billion PBMCs. The full study reports these points: Pairwise subsampling led to the expectation that sequencing depth would affect the degree of clonotype sharing among donors. Only blood was sampled, and tissue TCR repertoires likely differ from those in blood. Naive subsets generally had larger estimated clonotype richness than memory subsets. About 4.5% of naive CD4, more than 3% of naive CD8, approximately 2.2% of memory CD4, and about 0.4% of memory CD8 clonotypes were shared across a few donors. Because the study included only a small number of donors, the genetic and exposure-history diversity represented was limited. Compared with non-shared clonotypes, the clonotypes found in all four sorted-subset donors had higher generation probabilities. Rarefaction of sorted-subset datasets indicated incomplete sequencing despite the large sequencing depth.

In the case of this clone: The antigen it binds to is not known. No quality values exist for individual bases; no much larger clone is one base distant.

Using the deep immunoSEQ assay, TCR CDR3 regions were amplified from genomic DNA by multiplex PCR. Extracted genomic DNA from each cell subset was distributed evenly across all wells of several immunoSEQ 96-well plates, and each plate was treated as a replicate. Each replicate PCR for sorted subsets received around 200 ng genomic DNA, equal to roughly 30,000 T cell genomes. The purified libraries were quantified using a Qubit 3.0 fluorometer, sized with a Bioanalyzer 2100, and then quantified again using the KAPA Library Quantification kit. Every immunoSEQ 96-well plate was sequenced on a dedicated single-read 150-cycle Illumina NextSeq 550 flow cell. Turning to the authors' computational methods: Because the immunoSEQ output held only junctional sequences and lacked quality scores, the filtering could not match the filtering applied to full-length reads. Sequences were annotated with PyIR, a Python wrapper for IgBLAST v1.9, using IMGT germline references to assign V/J genes and CDR3. Reads with weak V/J assignments (E-value above 1e-6), missing CDR3, stop codons, out-of-frame junctions, or ambiguous translated residues were removed. V3J clonotypes were defined by identical inferred V gene, J gene, and CDR3 amino acid sequence. Percentage overlap between repertoires was computed as shared unique clonotypes divided by the size of the smaller repertoire. Three approaches were used to assess repertoire richness: RTK rarefaction, the Chao1 estimator, and Recon v2.1 estimates of unobserved clonotypes. OLGA was used to compute generation probabilities for all TCRbeta clonotypes that the gDNA method yielded from a handful of donors. The immuneACCESS repertoire file appears here via TCRdb, limited to in-frame rearrangements. These files lack a portion of the clones; in checked studies, under half of the deficit traces to unresolved V genes, and the cause of the others is not known. The V and J calls and the clone size are those of that table, but D and trimming were determined from the DNA. A total of millions of clones appear in this sample, 85% to 95% of them only once. The biggest ten clones account for around 0.13% of the sample.

Reading from cysteine to phenylalanine, the CDR3 counts 16 amino acids. Solely the CDR3 DNA is kept, with 48 bases framed from the first base. Per the germline V gene (reference sequence), SEHNR is the CDR1 and FQNEAQ is the CDR2. Trimmed from V: 8 bases; trimmed from J: 6 bases; junction bases lacking a gene match: 12. Donors were healthy HIV-negative adults with no recently reported acute infections or vaccinations. Only Caucasian adults living in Nashville, Tennessee, USA were represented among the donors. CD4+ T cells were enriched through magnetic negative selection, after which naive cells were positively selected on CD45RA and the remaining negative fraction served as the memory subset. After blood collection by leukapheresis, PBMCs were isolated using Ficoll-Histopaque density gradient centrifugation and then cryopreserved in the vapor phase of liquid nitrogen. Analytical flow cytometry was used to check the purity and quantity of every magnetically sorted T cell population. Genomic DNA was isolated from every sorted fraction and measured by UV absorbance on a Nanodrop 2000c.

Material: naive CD4+ T cells sorted from blood. The sample's cell subset or site, from its label and the paper: CD45RA+ positively selected. In this chain, TRBV7-9 is recombined with TRBJ2-2; 10 middle bases align to TRBD2. The receptor comes from a man aged 18-30 years in good health. The CDR3 reads as follows: CASLSGLAGVPGELFF. In nucleotides, the sequence is TGTGCCAGCCTCTCAGGGCTAGCGGGAGTGCCCGGGGAGCTGTTTTTT.